This T cell receptor (beta chain) was obtained from a study of T cells in Graves' hyperthyroidism and ophthalmopathy. Points from the study as a whole: For ophthalmopathy, model prediction preceded onset by a median roughly 6.2 months.

In its sample, this clonotype was seen many times. Antigen: not known. RNA transcripts provided the source from which TCR beta CDR3 regions were amplified. TCR CDR3 regions were first amplified by RT-PCR with HTBI primers. TCRdb re-called the multiplex PCR reads with MiXCR, one entry per CDR3 protein. The sample has a few hundred thousand distinct CDR3 sequences; about half are singletons. Sequencing was done on a sample of peripheral blood or thyroid tissue (not recorded which). The receptor was isolated from a woman younger than 30 with Graves' hyperthyroidism.

Here the CDR3 DNA reads TGTGCCAGCAGCTCTAGAGGCGTCGAAGCTTTCTTT. Translated, it gives CASSSRGVEAFF. The rearrangement uses TRBV12-3 or TRBV12-4 and TRBJ1-1, with D unclear. CDR3 length equals 12 residues. V lost 6 bases, J lost 8 bases, and 13 bases lay in between.